This T cell receptor beta chain was sequenced in a study of blood T cells in healthy people across ages. General study results and limits: Nothing was known about donor CMV status, and this possibly confounded expanded clonotype changes.

Collection of ten milliliters of peripheral blood was performed for each donor. Researchers isolated at least 6 million PBMCs per sample. This CDR3 has 14 residues. CDR1 and CDR2 (germline): KGHSH, LQKENI. For this clonotype: Its antigen is undetermined. A read error may explain this, as a much larger clone is one base away.

Combining a sample-barcoded 5' primer with a J-beta primer mix, a second PCR ran for roughly 7 to 12 cycles. One entry per CDR3 protein, called by TCRdb with MiXCR from the 5' RACE reads. Of hundreds of thousands of distinct CDR3 sequences listed, about a third were seen once; the top ten hold roughly 14%. The V and J genes are TRBV18 and TRBJ2-3; 10 bases map to TRBD1. The TCR comes from a woman older than 75 in good health. The sequenced material came from blood. The CDR3 loop is CASSLRQGADMQYF. The CDR3 bases are TGTGCCAGCTCATTAAGACAGGGGGCAGATATGCAGTATTTT.